The entry below gives a single T cell receptor (beta chain) sequence along with its context. The sample belongs to a study of cytomegalovirus exposure and HLA in healthy donors. Trimming pared 3 bases from V and 5 bases from J, leaving 7 bases between. Germline-derived CDR1 and CDR2 are SQVTM and ANQGSEA. This CDR3 has 11 residues. The study ran its PCR with 60 Vbeta and 13 Jbeta primers. Clones were sequenced by immunoSEQ multiplex PCR, and TCRdb holds only the in-frame ones, with some missing. The top ten hold more than 3% of the sample, which has 110,000 to 150,000 clones, roughly 82% seen once. The rearrangement joins TRBV29-1 to TRBJ1-1; unclear D gene. Sequenced material: PBMCs. This sequence was found in a male donor in good health and CMV-seronegative. The CDR3 region has the DNA TGCAGCGTTGAGGTCAGGACTGAAGCTTTCTTT. Translating gives CSVEVRTEAFF. Filled out from reference TRBV29-1 and TRBJ1-1, the complete variable domain reads SAVISQKPSRDICQRGTSLTIQCQVDSQVTMMFWYRQQPGQSLTLIATANQGSEATYESGFVIDKFPISRPNLTFSTLTVSNMSPEDSSIYLCSVEVRTEAFFGQGTRLTVV.